This T cell receptor (beta chain) was captured in a study of cytomegalovirus exposure and HLA in healthy donors. Study-level information: The Caucasian-associated ancestry cluster contained about 80% of the roughly 390 genotyped donors.

Trimming removed 4 bases from V and 4 bases from J; junction bases left unmatched: 1. This CDR3 spans 14 amino acids. CDR1 and CDR2 from the germline V gene are SQVTM and ANQGSEA. To note about this clone: Its cognate antigen is unknown.

Study outcomes and limitations: Among TCR beta chains, those listed as cytomegalovirus-associated numbered 164. CMV serostatus was the only immune exposure information that was available. Data from an earlier analysis indicated that most TCR beta V segments were productive either about 87% or about 30% of the time.

The PCR employed 60 Vbeta primers together with 13 Jbeta primers. Assay: immunoSEQ multiplex PCR; the TCRdb copy retains only in-frame clones and omits some. The sample has approximately 200,000 clones, around 77% seen once. The sequence came from a young man in good health and CMV-seronegative. The chain couples TRBV29-1 to TRBJ2-1; TRBD2 matches 13 bases. The specimen was PBMCs. The CDR3 reads CSVAGLAGYNEQFF. The CDR3 DNA reads as TGCAGCGTTGCGGGACTAGCGGGATACAATGAGCAGTTCTTC.